The rows below give T cell receptor beta chains drawn from one sample of a study of T-cell reconstitution after alpha-beta-depleted transplantation in children. From the PCR reads, TCRdb called clonotypes with MiXCR, one entry per CDR3 protein. The table has about a million distinct CDR3 sequences, around 30% seen once; the top ten hold approximately 30%. Sequenced here: PBMCs, mostly from graft donor cells, sampled 360 days after TCRalphabeta/CD19-depleted stem cell transplant. These receptors were obtained from a boy under two years old who had a stem cell transplant for SCID, so the T cells may come from the graft donor. Each CDR3 is given with its conserved first and last residue. D genes are given only for firm matches. Clone size, where shown, is once, few, many, or a class for clones that have expanded.

>TRBJ2-1|TRBD2|NA|TRBV5-5
CASSPIGRGDYNEQFF
TGTGCCAGCAGCCCCATAGGGCGGGGGGATTACAATGAGCAGTTCTTC
>TRBJ1-6|NA|NA|TRBV4-2
CASSQHLSISPLHF
TGTGCCAGCAGCCAACACCTCTCCATTTCACCCCTCCACTTT
>TRBJ2-1|NA|NA|TRBV2
CASSPGHPPYNEQFF
TGTGCCAGCAGTCCGGGACATCCTCCCTACAATGAGCAGTTCTTC
>TRBJ1-2|TRBD1|NA|TRBV6-5
CASSFKGAGYGYTF
TGTGCCAGCAGTTTCAAGGGGGCTGGTTATGGCTACACCTTC
>TRBJ2-2|NA|NA|TRBV6-2/TRBV6-3
CASSQGWANTGELFF
TGTGCCAGCAGCCAGGGCTGGGCGAACACCGGGGAGCTGTTTTTT
>TRBJ2-2|NA|few|TRBV20-1
CSARDLRGNTGELFF
TGCAGTGCTAGAGATCTCAGGGGAAACACCGGGGAGCTGTTTTTT
>TRBJ2-2|NA|NA|TRBV3-1
CASSKSGGGELFF
TGTGCCAGCAGCAAGTCCGGCGGCGGGGAGCTGTTTTTT
>TRBJ2-5|TRBD2|NA|TRBV14
CASSQDVGTSLQTQYF
TGTGCCAGCAGCCAAGATGTTGGGACTAGTCTCCAGACCCAGTACTTC
>TRBJ1-5|NA|once|TRBV5-1
CASSLGGVNSNQPQHF
TGCGCCAGCAGCTTAGGGGGGGTAAATAGCAATCAGCCCCAGCATTTT
>TRBJ2-3|TRBD2|NA|TRBV9
CASSPWYSGGADTQYF
TGTGCCAGCAGCCCCTGGTATAGCGGGGGGGCGGATACGCAGTATTTT
>TRBJ1-6|NA|NA|TRBV20-1
CSARSGSPLHF
TGCAGTGCTAGATCCGGTTCACCCCTCCACTTT
>TRBJ2-5|NA|few|TRBV7-7
CASSPGLTDRRRETQYF
TGTGCCAGCAGCCCGGGTTTGACTGACAGGAGGCGAGAGACCCAGTACTTC
>TRBJ2-1|NA|few|TRBV19
CASSASGVEQFF
TGTGCCAGTAGTGCTAGTGGGGTTGAGCAGTTCTTC
>TRBJ2-5|TRBD1|many|TRBV20-1
CSARRGGEETQYF
TGCAGTGCTAGAAGAGGGGGCGAGGAGACCCAGTACTTC
>TRBJ2-1|TRBD2|many|TRBV10-3
CAISDPGLAGGPSNEQFF
TGTGCCATCAGTGATCCGGGACTAGCGGGGGGGCCGAGCAATGAGCAGTTCTTC
>TRBJ2-1|NA|few|TRBV5-1
CASYEGALSSYNEQFF
TGCGCCAGCTACGAAGGGGCCCTTAGCTCCTACAATGAGCAGTTCTTC
>TRBJ2-1|TRBD2|NA|TRBV20-1
CSAPAGGNEQFF
TGCAGTGCTCCAGCGGGGGGCAATGAGCAGTTCTTC
>TRBJ2-2|NA|NA|TRBV29-1
CSVEGDTTGELFF
TGCAGCGTTGAAGGGGATACCACCGGGGAGCTGTTTTTT
>TRBJ2-3|NA|NA|TRBV11-2
CASTIAGRPDTQYF
TGTGCCAGCACCATAGCCGGACGTCCAGATACGCAGTATTTT
>TRBJ2-7|NA|NA|TRBV4-1
CASSQDEDLAPYEQYF
TGCGCCAGCAGCCAAGATGAGGACCTAGCCCCTTACGAGCAGTACTTC
>TRBJ2-7|NA|NA|TRBV27
CASSPRRPRGLSSYEQYF
TGTGCCAGCAGTCCCAGACGACCTCGAGGCCTCAGCTCCTACGAGCAGTACTTC
>TRBJ1-1|TRBD1|NA|TRBV6-1
CASTRQGANTEAFF
TGTGCCAGCACCCGACAGGGGGCGAACACTGAAGCTTTCTTT
>TRBJ2-3|NA|few|TRBV24-1
CATSDRRKSTDTQYF
TGTGCCACCAGTGACCGACGGAAGTCCACAGATACGCAGTATTTT
>TRBJ2-7|TRBD1|NA|TRBV4-1
CASSRFETGRKGEQYF
TGCGCCAGCAGCCGGTTTGAGACAGGGCGAAAGGGGGAGCAGTACTTC
>TRBJ2-1|TRBD2|many|TRBV5-1
CASSLGTSGYNEQFF
TGTGCCAGCAGTTTAGGGACTAGCGGCTACAATGAGCAGTTCTTC
>TRBJ2-7|TRBD1|NA|TRBV12-3/TRBV12-4
CASRLTGGEQYF
TGTGCCAGCAGATTGACAGGGGGCGAGCAGTACTTC
>TRBJ2-3|TRBD1|NA|TRBV6-1
CASSENLDRVWGDTQYF
TGTGCCAGCAGTGAGAACCTGGACAGGGTATGGGGAGATACGCAGTATTTT
>TRBJ1-1|NA|NA|TRBV6-2/TRBV6-3
CASSSTRGRTAEAFF
TGTGCCAGCAGTTCAACAAGGGGAAGAACGGCTGAAGCTTTCTTT
>TRBJ2-7|TRBD1|many|TRBV20-1
CSASRQGYEQYF
TGCAGTGCTAGCCGACAGGGCTACGAGCAGTACTTC
>TRBJ2-1|NA|few|TRBV6-1
CASSRPLGTVDEQFF
TGTGCCAGCAGCCGACCTCTCGGGACGGTGGATGAGCAGTTCTTC
>TRBJ1-1|NA|NA|TRBV20-1
CSARESPNTEAFF
TGCAGTGCTAGAGAGTCCCCGAACACTGAAGCTTTCTTT
>TRBJ2-1|NA|NA|TRBV24-1
CATSGGTTSPSYNEQFF
TGTGCCACCAGTGGTGGGACAACGAGCCCGTCCTACAATGAGCAGTTCTTC
>TRBJ2-1|NA|few|TRBV5-5
CASSLTRQALYANNEQFF
TGTGCCAGCAGCTTAACCCGACAGGCCCTCTATGCCAACAATGAGCAGTTCTTC
>TRBJ2-3|NA|few|TRBV6-1
CASSPGRSSSTDTQYF
TGTGCCAGCAGCCCCGGGCGGTCATCTAGCACAGATACGCAGTATTTT
>TRBJ2-5|TRBD2|NA|TRBV29-1
CSVGLRQETQYF
TGCAGCGTGGGACTAAGACAAGAGACCCAGTACTTC
>TRBJ2-5|TRBD1|NA|TRBV18
CASSPRQGNQETQYF
TGTGCCAGCTCACCTCGACAGGGGAATCAAGAGACCCAGTACTTC
>TRBJ2-1|NA|few|TRBV5-6
CASSLAVGRGSYNEQFF
TGTGCCAGCAGCCTAGCTGTAGGTCGGGGGTCCTACAATGAGCAGTTCTTC
>TRBJ2-7|NA|few|TRBV6-5
CASSYSLTASYEQYF
TGTGCCAGCAGTTACTCCCTGACAGCCTCCTACGAGCAGTACTTC
>TRBJ1-5|TRBD1|once|TRBV12-3/TRBV12-4
CASSSATGAGQPQHF
TGTGCCAGCAGTTCGGCGACAGGGGCGGGTCAGCCCCAGCATTTT
>TRBJ2-7|NA|many|TRBV12-3/TRBV12-4
CASSFGSSYEQYF
TGTGCCAGCAGTTTTGGGAGCTCCTACGAGCAGTACTTC
>TRBJ1-2|NA|NA|TRBV5-1
CASSLQGGSDYGYTF
TGCGCCAGCAGCTTACAGGGAGGATCCGACTATGGCTACACCTTC
>TRBJ2-4|NA|few|TRBV5-8
CASSLGREVDIQYF
TGTGCCAGCAGCTTGGGCAGGGAAGTCGACATTCAGTACTTC
>TRBJ2-7|NA|NA|TRBV20-1
CSGSGISYEQYF
TGCAGTGGGTCCGGGATCTCCTACGAGCAGTACTTC
>TRBJ2-2|NA|NA|TRBV7-6
CASTRYTGELFF
TGTGCCAGCACCCGTTACACCGGGGAGCTGTTTTTT
>TRBJ2-5|TRBD2|few|TRBV20-1
CSAEPGLAETQYF
TGCAGTGCGGAACCGGGACTAGCTGAGACCCAGTACTTC
>TRBJ1-2|TRBD1|few|TRBV5-1
CASSGTEYYGYTF
TGCGCCAGCAGCGGGACAGAGTACTATGGCTACACCTTC